A selection of T cell receptor beta chains follows, all from one sample in a study of cytomegalovirus exposure and HLA in healthy donors. Profiled with immunoSEQ multiplex PCR; TCRdb holds only in-frame clones, not every one. The table shows about 160,000 clones, with 76% occurring only once. The sample was PBMCs. These receptors came from a female donor in good health and CMV-seronegative. Both conserved end residues are part of each CDR3. The D gene is left open where the match is weak. Rows may omit the clone size; those that give it use once, few, many or a size class.

clone_size	d_call	v_call	j_call	cdr3_aa	cdr3_nt
.	.	TRBV18	TRBJ2-3	CASSPPISTDTQYF	TGTGCCAGCTCACCACCCATCAGCACAGATACGCAGTATTTT
.	TRBD2	TRBV5-4	TRBJ2-1	CASSPGGGEDEQFF	TGTGCCAGCAGCCCCGGGGGGGGAGAGGATGAGCAGTTCTTC
.	TRBD1	TRBV28	TRBJ2-7	CASSSGQSYEQYF	TGTGCCAGCAGCTCGGGACAGTCCTACGAGCAGTACTTC
.	.	TRBV10-1	TRBJ1-2	CASSESAPGPNYGYTF	TGCGCCAGCAGTGAGTCGGCGCCAGGTCCTAACTATGGCTACACCTTC
.	.	TRBV18	TRBJ2-7	CASSRGQTYEQYF	TGTGCCAGCTCCCGCGGACAGACCTACGAGCAGTACTTC
few	TRBD1	TRBV6-1	TRBJ2-1	CASSDGQGAYNEQFF	TGTGCCAGCAGTGATGGCCAGGGGGCGTACAATGAGCAGTTCTTC
.	TRBD1	TRBV5-1	TRBJ2-2	CASSFRQGIGDGELFF	TGCGCCAGCAGCTTTAGACAGGGTATAGGAGACGGGGAGCTGTTTTTT
.	.	TRBV11-2	TRBJ2-5	CASSLDIGRQETQYF	TGTGCCAGCAGCTTAGATATCGGCAGGCAAGAGACCCAGTACTTC
.	TRBD2	TRBV5-4	TRBJ2-7	CASSLGLATKASSEQYF	TGTGCCAGCAGCTTGGGACTAGCGACAAAGGCCTCCTCCGAGCAGTACTTC
.	TRBD2	TRBV9	TRBJ2-1	CASSFSLAGGPYNEQFF	TGTGCCAGCAGCTTCTCCCTAGCGGGAGGGCCCTACAATGAGCAGTTCTTC
.	TRBD1	TRBV7-2	TRBJ1-2	CASSAGQGLSGYTF	TGTGCCAGCAGCGCTGGACAGGGTTTAAGTGGCTACACCTTC
.	TRBD1	TRBV5-1	TRBJ1-4	CASSSMDRGRAEKLFF	TGCGCCAGCAGCTCAATGGACAGGGGGCGCGCTGAAAAACTGTTTTTT
.	TRBD1	TRBV19	TRBJ2-7	CASSRGQSYEQYF	TGTGCCAGTAGTCGGGGACAGTCCTACGAGCAGTACTTC
.	TRBD2	TRBV7-9	TRBJ2-1	CASSDGLAGYYEQFF	TGTGCCAGCAGCGATGGACTAGCGGGATACTATGAGCAGTTCTTC
.	.	TRBV7-6	TRBJ2-2	CASSSPISDRNTGELFF	TGTGCCAGCAGCTCCCCGATAAGTGACAGGAACACCGGGGAGCTGTTTTTT
once	TRBD1	TRBV28	TRBJ2-7	CASSLIRPGTGGEQYF	TGTGCCAGCAGTTTAATCAGGCCCGGGACAGGGGGCGAGCAGTACTTC
few	.	TRBV2	TRBJ1-5	CASSVTGTNQPQHF	TGTGCCAGCAGTGTAACAGGTACAAATCAGCCCCAGCATTTT
.	.	TRBV6-5	TRBJ2-3	CASSYYWASRTDTQYF	TGTGCCAGCAGTTACTATTGGGCCTCGCGCACAGATACGCAGTATTTT
.	TRBD1	TRBV11-2	TRBJ1-5	CASSLRTGGPNQPQHF	TGTGCCAGCAGCTTGAGGACAGGGGGACCCAATCAGCCCCAGCATTTT
.	.	TRBV11-2	TRBJ1-2	CASTSGGAGGYTF	TGTGCCAGCACCTCCGGGGGGGCAGGCGGCTACACCTTC
.	.	TRBV21-1	TRBJ1-1	CASETPGQGADTEAFF	TGTGCCAGCGAGACTCCCGGACAGGGGGCCGACACTGAAGCTTTCTTT
.	.	TRBV18	TRBJ1-2	CASSTPSRQYQPNYGYTF	TGTGCCAGCTCAACACCCTCTAGACAGTACCAGCCTAACTATGGCTACACCTTC
.	.	TRBV29-1	TRBJ2-7	CSVRDSYEQYF	TGCAGCGTCAGGGACTCATACGAGCAGTACTTC
.	.	TRBV18	TRBJ2-7	CASSPESRAYEQYF	TGTGCCAGCTCACCGGAATCCAGGGCCTACGAGCAGTACTTC
.	TRBD2	TRBV4-3	TRBJ2-5	CASSQESLAAQETQYF	TGCGCCAGCAGCCAAGAATCGCTAGCGGCCCAAGAGACCCAGTACTTC
.	TRBD1	TRBV6-5	TRBJ2-5	CASSLGQGAHETQYF	TGTGCCAGCAGTTTGGGGCAGGGGGCCCACGAGACCCAGTACTTC
.	.	TRBV28	TRBJ1-2	CASRPRAYGYTF	TGTGCCAGCAGACCCCGAGCATATGGCTACACCTTC
.	.	TRBV9	TRBJ2-3	CASSPRSNTDTQYF	TGTGCCAGCAGCCCCCGGAGCAACACAGATACGCAGTATTTT
.	.	TRBV4-1	TRBJ1-4	CASSQVAGINEKLFF	TGCGCCAGCAGCCAAGTGGCCGGGATTAATGAAAAACTGTTTTTT
.	.	TRBV6-5	TRBJ1-3	CASSQTDIGNTIYF	TGTGCCAGCAGTCAAACTGATATTGGAAACACCATATATTTT
.	TRBD1	TRBV6-1	TRBJ2-1	CASSPGTGGYEQFF	TGTGCCAGCAGTCCCGGGACAGGGGGCTATGAGCAGTTCTTC
.	.	TRBV6-5	TRBJ1-1	CASSYSNGGNTEAFF	TGTGCCAGCAGTTACTCGAATGGCGGGAACACTGAAGCTTTCTTT
.	.	TRBV7-8	TRBJ1-4	CASSLGAREKLFF	TGTGCCAGCAGCTTAGGGGCGCGTGAAAAACTGTTTTTT
.	TRBD2	TRBV10-3	TRBJ2-3	CAISPAGTDTQYF	TGTGCCATCAGCCCAGCGGGAACAGATACGCAGTATTTT
.	TRBD1	TRBV5-1	TRBJ1-2	CASSQTGDAYGYTF	TGCGCCAGCAGCCAGACAGGGGATGCCTATGGCTACACCTTC
.	TRBD1	TRBV30	TRBJ2-7	CAWSVGTGSYEQYF	TGTGCCTGGAGTGTCGGGACAGGGTCCTACGAGCAGTACTTC
.	TRBD2	TRBV5-6	TRBJ2-1	CASSLMTSGGLFFF	TGTGCCAGCAGCTTGATGACTAGCGGGGGGTTGTTCTTCTTC
few	TRBD2	TRBV28	TRBJ2-7	CASSGAGGFEQYF	TGTGCCAGCAGCGGGGCGGGAGGATTCGAGCAGTACTTC
.	TRBD1	TRBV4-3	TRBJ2-7	CASSPGTGGPYEQYF	TGCGCCAGCAGCCCGGGGACAGGGGGCCCCTACGAGCAGTACTTC
.	.	TRBV9	TRBJ1-4	CASSVQGSGKLFF	TGTGCCAGCAGCGTACAGGGGAGCGGAAAACTGTTTTTT
.	.	TRBV4-3	TRBJ2-1	CASSQDRAGSSYNEQFF	TGCGCCAGCAGCCAAGATAGGGCGGGAAGCTCCTACAATGAGCAGTTCTTC
.	.	TRBV20-1	TRBJ2-7	CSARGGYEQYF	TGCAGTGCTAGGGGCGGGTACGAGCAGTACTTC
.	TRBD2	TRBV6-6	TRBJ2-7	CASSYSVSGGFYEQYF	TGTGCCAGCAGTTACTCCGTTAGCGGGGGGTTCTACGAGCAGTACTTC
.	.	TRBV7-7	TRBJ2-3	CASSFVRTVSTDTQYF	TGTGCCAGCAGCTTTGTACGAACGGTGAGCACAGATACGCAGTATTTT
.	TRBD2	TRBV5-1	TRBJ2-7	CASSLATGGSYEQYF	TGCGCCAGCAGCTTGGCTACGGGAGGGAGCTACGAGCAGTACTTC
.	TRBD1	TRBV18	TRBJ1-6	CASSPSTGGYNSPLHF	TGTGCCAGCTCACCCTCGACAGGGGGTTATAATTCACCCCTCCACTTT
.	TRBD1	TRBV28	TRBJ1-6	CASSGTATSPLHF	TGTGCCAGCAGCGGGACAGCTACTTCACCCCTCCACTTT
.	.	TRBV7-2	TRBJ1-5	CASSSGQTNNQPQHF	TGTGCCAGCAGCTCGGGACAAACCAACAATCAGCCCCAGCATTTT